This T cell receptor (beta chain) emerged from a study of blood T cells in healthy people across ages. This clonotype was detected only a few times. What it binds is unknown. The authors ran a second PCR of roughly 6 to 12 cycles using a sample-barcoded 5' primer and a J-beta primer mix. From the 5' RACE reads, TCRdb called clonotypes with MiXCR, one entry per CDR3 protein. The sample comprises some 760,000 distinct CDR3 sequences, roughly 25% of which are singletons, and around 9.2% rests with the top ten. Overall study findings and caveats: Measured against age, TCR beta diversity per million T cells decreased in a roughly linear manner.

The CDR3 covers 13 residues. The V end was cut by 8 bases, the J end by 0 bases, with 10 bases between. The germline V gene has CDR1 MNHEY and CDR2 SVGAGI. These same data were also listed under a study on T cells of mothers and their children.

The chain couples TRBV6-5 to TRBJ1-1, with D uncertain. The TCR comes from a boy between 10 and 17 years old in good health. The material sequenced was blood. The CDR3 DNA follows: TGTGCCAGCGGGGAAACAGTGAACACTGAAGCTTTCTTT. Amino acid sequence: CASGETVNTEAFF.